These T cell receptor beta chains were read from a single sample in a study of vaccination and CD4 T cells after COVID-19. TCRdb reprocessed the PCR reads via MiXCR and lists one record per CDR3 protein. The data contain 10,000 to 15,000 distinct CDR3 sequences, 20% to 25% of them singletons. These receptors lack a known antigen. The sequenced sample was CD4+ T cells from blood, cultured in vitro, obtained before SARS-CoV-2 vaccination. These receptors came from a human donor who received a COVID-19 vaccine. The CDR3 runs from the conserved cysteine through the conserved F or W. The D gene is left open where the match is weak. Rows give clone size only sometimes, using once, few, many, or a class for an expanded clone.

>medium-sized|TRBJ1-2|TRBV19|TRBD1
TGTGCCAGTAGTCCGGGACAGGGGAACTATGGCTACACCTTC
CASSPGQGNYGYTF
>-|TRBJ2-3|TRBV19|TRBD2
TGTGCCAGTAGTATTCAGCGGGGGGGCCGGGATACGCAGTATTTT
CASSIQRGGRDTQYF
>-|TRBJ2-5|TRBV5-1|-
TGCGCCAGCAGCTTGGAACCCGGCGGTGGCCAGTACTTC
CASSLEPGGGQYF
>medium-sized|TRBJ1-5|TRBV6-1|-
TGTGCCAGCAGTGAACCATTCGAGAATCAGCCCCAGCATTTT
CASSEPFENQPQHF
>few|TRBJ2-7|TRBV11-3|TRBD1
TGTGCCAGCAGCTTAGGCTGGGACAGACCTTACGAGCAGTACTTC
CASSLGWDRPYEQYF
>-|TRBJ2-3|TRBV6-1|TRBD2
TGTGCCAGCAGTGAGAGGGGGACTAGCGGGGACTCTGATACGCAGTATTTT
CASSERGTSGDSDTQYF
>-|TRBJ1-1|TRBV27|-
TGTGCCAGCAGTTTTTCAGGGCGAGGGGACACTGAAGCTTTCTTT
CASSFSGRGDTEAFF
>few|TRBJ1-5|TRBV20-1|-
TGCAGTGCTGTTCAACAGGGCAATCAGCCCCAGCATTTT
CSAVQQGNQPQHF
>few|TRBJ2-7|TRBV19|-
TGTGCCAGTAGTGCGGGGCCGTACGAGCAGTACTTC
CASSAGPYEQYF
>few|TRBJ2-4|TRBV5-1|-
TGCGCCAGCAGCTTGGCCGAGGGGGGCGGGGACATTCAGTACTTC
CASSLAEGGGDIQYF
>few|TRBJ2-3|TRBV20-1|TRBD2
TGCAGCGTCACTAGCGGATCACGCACAGATACGCAGTATTTT
CSVTSGSRTDTQYF